These T cell receptor beta chains were read from a single sample in a study of beta chain features in type 1 diabetes. TCRdb keeps only in-frame clones here, not all; method: immunoSEQ multiplex PCR. The table has about 340,000 clones, roughly 8% seen once. The sequencing input was central memory CD4+ T cells from blood. The receptors were sampled from a woman younger than 35 in good health. CDR3s include the opening cysteine and the closing phenylalanine or tryptophan. Fields, in order: J gene, V gene, CDR3 protein.

TRBJ2-7,TRBV4-2,CASSHHPAGTGAYEQYF
TRBJ1-5,TRBV18,CASSQGAEEPQHF
TRBJ1-1,TRBV2,CASRGTENTEAFF
TRBJ2-7,TRBV21-1,CASSKPDISYEQYF
TRBJ2-1,TRBV18,CASSPYPQGEQFF
TRBJ2-1,TRBV7-2,CASSVSSGSYNEQFF
TRBJ2-7,TRBV15,CATSMGGLAVYEQYF
TRBJ2-7,TRBV7-8,CASSPRTSGSYEQYF
TRBJ2-7,TRBV4-1,CATAGTGDNEQYF
TRBJ2-2,TRBV10-3,CAIRDQQGLTGELFF
TRBJ2-5,TRBV4-1,CASSPRPDGVAQYF
TRBJ2-5,TRBV7-2,CASSLEGGKTQYF
TRBJ2-2,TRBV5-1,CASSDGRVGTGELFF
TRBJ1-2,TRBV28,CASRGQFDGYTF
TRBJ1-2,TRBV6-5,CASSYSRFNYGYTF
TRBJ2-1,TRBV10-3,CATRELETNEQFF
TRBJ1-3,TRBV6-5,CASRAGGVSGNTIYF
TRBJ2-1,TRBV14,CASSQKGDRGRRNNEQFF
TRBJ2-7,TRBV5-1,CASSLATSGPYEQYF
TRBJ2-5,TRBV9,CASSVEGQRETQYF
TRBJ2-1,TRBV14,CASSKHRGSISEQFF
TRBJ1-5,TRBV28,CASSGWKQGRGQPQHF
TRBJ2-7,TRBV7-9,CASSPVVVRYYEQYF
TRBJ2-7,TRBV7-9,CASSSTYSGSSYEQYF
TRBJ1-2,TRBV14,CASSQAQSGGYTF
TRBJ2-5,TRBV2,CASSLDRGETQYF
TRBJ2-7,TRBV5-6,CASSLRPGTSESYEQYF
TRBJ2-5,TRBV11-1,CASSLSKGQETQYF
TRBJ1-4,TRBV7-2,CASSRGAATNEKLFF
TRBJ1-2,TRBV28,CASSFRSRASAGYTF
TRBJ2-1,TRBV7-8,CASRARTPYNEQFF
TRBJ2-2,TRBV14,CASSQAVWGELFF
TRBJ2-4,TRBV15,CATSPRTTKFLYF
TRBJ2-1,TRBV7-2,CASSLERSSYNEQFF
TRBJ2-3,TRBV11-2,CASSPIDTQYF
TRBJ2-7,TRBV6-5,CASSLTAGAYEQYF
TRBJ2-5,TRBV7-9,CASSFERQETQYF
TRBJ2-5,TRBV7-9,CASSLANYQETQYF
TRBJ2-5,TRBV28,CASSSLFLKETQYF
TRBJ2-1,TRBV18,CASSPPGLNEQFF
TRBJ1-1,TRBV29-1,CSVAGQRNTEAFF
TRBJ2-1,TRBV4-1,CASSQLERDNEQFF
TRBJ2-4,TRBV7-2,CASLGGHDKNIQYF
TRBJ1-1,TRBV25-1,CASGRDRQAFF
TRBJ2-1,TRBV19,CASNSQGGRYNEQFF
TRBJ2-3,TRBV5-4,CASSLNPAGGETQYF
TRBJ2-4,TRBV7-9,CASSPRMNGAIQYF
TRBJ1-2,TRBV10-3,CAISDGRLANYGYTF
TRBJ2-1,TRBV18,CASSPAQGAGEQFF
TRBJ2-3,TRBV18,CASSSTASQTDTQYF
TRBJ1-1,TRBV11-2,CASSLDPHPNTEAFF
TRBJ1-2,TRBV10-3,CAIKGLGSPNYGYTF
TRBJ2-1,TRBV14,CASSQYNEQFF
TRBJ1-4,TRBV4-3,CASSQGAGVEKLFF
TRBJ1-1,TRBV7-2,CASSLEWGLNTEAFF
TRBJ1-2,TRBV11-2,CASSLAGTGYGYTF
TRBJ2-7,TRBV7-8,CASSLERTGYEQYF
TRBJ1-2,TRBV28,CASSLASGPIVRYGYTF
TRBJ2-2,TRBV29-1,CSVDPTGFGDTGELFF